There are many counts of the clone carrying this T cell receptor (beta chain). The antigen is unknown. TCRdb used MiXCR to reprocess the reads, holding one entry per CDR3 protein. The table shows 200,000 to 250,000 distinct CDR3 sequences, with around two fifths occurring only once. This sample was taken from a study of T cell repertoires in cytomegalovirus infection. Study-wide context: In the study, CMV epitopes included recently identified HLA-C-restricted and well-studied HLA-B-restricted ones. Indicated by public TCR beta signatures were CMV infection and matching HLA type. General observations from the study: The ex vivo response showed dominance by HLA-C-restricted CMV-specific TCR beta clonotypes.

Germline CDR1 reads SGHTA; CDR2 reads FQGNSA. V was pared by 5 bases and J by 3 bases, with 11 bases of the junction left unmatched. This CDR3 region has 16 residues. The specimen was CD8+ T cells from cultured PBMCs, collected from culture after CMV antigen stimulation. V usage is TRBV7-2 and J usage is TRBJ2-5, with 8 bases lining up with TRBD1. The source is a human donor in good health (CMV status not recorded). Some clones in this sample may be carry-over from other donors' samples. The chain's CDR3 is CASSPRTGTREETQYF. In DNA form, the CDR3 reads TGTGCCAGCAGCCCCCGGACAGGGACGAGGGAAGAGACCCAGTACTTC.